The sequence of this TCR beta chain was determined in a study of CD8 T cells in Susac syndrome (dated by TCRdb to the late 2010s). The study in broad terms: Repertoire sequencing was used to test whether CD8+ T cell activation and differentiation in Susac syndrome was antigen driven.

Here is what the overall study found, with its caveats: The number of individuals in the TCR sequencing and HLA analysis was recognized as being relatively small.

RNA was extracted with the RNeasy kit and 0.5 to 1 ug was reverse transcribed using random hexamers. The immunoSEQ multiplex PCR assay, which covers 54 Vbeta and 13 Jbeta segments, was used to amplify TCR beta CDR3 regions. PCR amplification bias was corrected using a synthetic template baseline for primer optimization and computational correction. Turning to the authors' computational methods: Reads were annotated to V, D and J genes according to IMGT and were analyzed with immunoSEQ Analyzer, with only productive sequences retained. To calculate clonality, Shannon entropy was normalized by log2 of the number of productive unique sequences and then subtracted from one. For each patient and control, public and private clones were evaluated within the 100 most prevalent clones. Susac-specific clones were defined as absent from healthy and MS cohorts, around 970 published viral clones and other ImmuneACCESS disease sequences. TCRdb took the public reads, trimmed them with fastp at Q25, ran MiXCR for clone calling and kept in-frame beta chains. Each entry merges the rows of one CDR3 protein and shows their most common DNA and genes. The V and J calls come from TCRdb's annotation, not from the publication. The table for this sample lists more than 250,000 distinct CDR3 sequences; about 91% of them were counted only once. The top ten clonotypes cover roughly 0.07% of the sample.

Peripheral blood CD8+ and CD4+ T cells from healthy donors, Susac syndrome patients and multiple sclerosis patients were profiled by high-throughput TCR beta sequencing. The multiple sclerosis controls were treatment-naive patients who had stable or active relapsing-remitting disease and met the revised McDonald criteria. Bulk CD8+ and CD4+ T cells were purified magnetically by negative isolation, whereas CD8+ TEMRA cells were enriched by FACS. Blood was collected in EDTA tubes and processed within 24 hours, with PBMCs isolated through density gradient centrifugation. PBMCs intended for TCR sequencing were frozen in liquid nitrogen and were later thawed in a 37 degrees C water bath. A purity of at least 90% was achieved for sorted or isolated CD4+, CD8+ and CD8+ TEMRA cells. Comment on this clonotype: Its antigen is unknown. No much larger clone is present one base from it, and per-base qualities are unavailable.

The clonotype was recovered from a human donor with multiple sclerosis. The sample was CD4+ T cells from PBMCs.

This receptor carries the CDR3 CASSHEQLPGGNTQYF. The DNA sequence is given as TGTGCCAGCAGCCACGAGCAGCTACCAGGGGGAAATACGCAGTATTTT. The sequence joins TRBV3-1 to TRBJ2-3; 7 middle bases align to TRBD1. Spanning cysteine to phenylalanine, the CDR3 consists of 16 amino acids. Kept here is only the CDR3 DNA, which spans 48 bases and is read in frame from base 1. Compared with germline, V lacks 3 bases and J lacks 7 bases; bases without a gene match: 13. CDR1 LGHDT and CDR2 YNNKEL are derived from the germline V gene (reference sequence).